One and the same sample provided the 10 T cell receptor beta chains below, sequenced in a study of T cells in Graves' hyperthyroidism and ophthalmopathy. The source material, RNA transcripts, was used to amplify TCR beta CDR3 regions. The TCR CDR3 was amplified in a first-round RT-PCR using the HTBI primer set. TCRdb fed the multiplex PCR reads into MiXCR, producing one record per CDR3 protein. The sample yields some 350,000 distinct CDR3 sequences, roughly 15% seen once. The source material was blood. The receptors come from a woman aged 60-70 years with Graves' ophthalmopathy.

This clonotype was detected ten times or more. DNA for the CDR3: TGTGCCAGCAGTTATGGCCTCCTGTTTGAGCAGTACTTC. Its protein product is CASSYGLLFEQYF. The V and J genes are TRBV28 and TRBJ2-7; D unclear. The CDR3 is 13 amino acids. Germline values: CDR1 MDHEN, CDR2 SYDVKM. V was shortened by 4 bases and J by 7 bases, with 14 bases between the two germline ends. Combining the CDR3 with reference TRBV28 and TRBJ2-7 gives the whole variable domain DVKVTQSSRYLVKRTGEKVFLECVQDMDHENMFWYRQDPGLGLRLIYFSYDVKMKEKGDIPEGYSVSREKKERFSLILESASTNQTSMYLCASSYGLLFEQYFGPGTRLTVT.

This clonotype was recorded many times. V and J are TRBV7-2 and TRBJ2-2, with 9 bases identical to TRBD2. The CDR3 loop spans 16 amino acids. Losses at the gene ends were 5 bases for V and 4 bases for J; bases not matched to a gene: 8. Germline V gene sequence: CDR1 SGHTA, CDR2 FQGNSA. In nucleotides, the CDR3 is TGTGCCAGCAGCGGTTATAGCGGGAGAATCACCGGGGAGCTGTTTTTT. Translation: CASSGYSGRITGELFF. Using reference TRBV7-2 and TRBJ2-2 for the parts outside the CDR3, the full variable domain is GAGVSQSPSNKVTEKGKDVELRCDPISGHTALYWYRQSLGQGLEFLIYFQGNSAPDKSGLPSDRFSAERTGGSVSTLTIQRTQQEDSAVYLCASSGYSGRITGELFFGEGSRLTVL.

This clonotype has a handful of counts. This sequence joins TRBV29-1 and TRBJ2-1; D unclear. Germline lookup yields CDR1 SQVTM and CDR2 ANQGSEA. This CDR3 region has 16 residues. Trimming cost V 1 base and J 1 base, with 14 bases left between them. CDR3 coding DNA: TGCAGCGTTGAAGGGAACTCAATTATTTCCTACAATGAGCAGTTCTTC. Encoded protein: CSVEGNSIISYNEQFF.

The sample holds many counts of this clonotype. V and J are TRBV3-1 and TRBJ1-5; D remains ambiguous. The CDR3 length is 12 residues. Germline-derived CDR1 and CDR2 are LGHDT and YNNKEL (reference sequence). V lost 3 bases and J lost 5, with 5 bases in between. In DNA, the CDR3 is TGTGCCAGCAGCCACGGCGATCAGCCCCAGCATTTT. Translation: CASSHGDQPQHF.

This clonotype came up many times. The chain couples TRBV11-2 to TRBJ2-3, with D possibly being TRBD1 (5 bases). The CDR3 covers 15 residues. CDR1 and CDR2 from the germline V gene are SGHAT and FQNNGV. V dropped 2 bases and J dropped 2 bases, with 11 bases sitting between them. Written as DNA, the CDR3 is TGTGCCAGCAGCTTAATGACAGTAAACACAGATACGCAGTATTTT. Protein: CASSLMTVNTDTQYF.

This clonotype came up many times. The chain employs TRBV20-1 and TRBJ2-3; 14 positions match TRBD2. The germline CDR1 and CDR2 sequences are DFQATT and SNEGSKA (reference sequence). This CDR3 is built from 19 residues. The junction had 15 bases not matched to a gene; V was cut back by 3 bases and J by 4 bases. The CDR3 protein is CSARATGTSGREGADTQYF. The CDR3 coding sequence is TGCAGTGCTAGGGCAACCGGGACTAGCGGGAGAGAGGGCGCAGATACGCAGTATTTT.

The CDR3 nucleotides are TGTGCCAGCAGTGCCTCGGGGGGTGTTTACAATGAGCAGTTCTTC. Amino acids: CASSASGGVYNEQFF. This chain links TRBV25-1 with TRBJ2-1; 7 bases are a match to TRBD2. CDR1 MGHDK and CDR2 SYGVNS come from the germline V gene. Trimming cost V 4 bases and J 4 bases; bases outside gene matches: 7. The CDR3 covers 15 residues.

V is TRBV7-9 and J is TRBJ2-1; D is ambiguous. This CDR3 spans 12 amino acids. V lost 2 bases and J lost 9, with 8 bases in between. In germline, CDR1 is SEHNR, CDR2 FQNEAQ (reference sequence). Here the CDR3 DNA reads TGTGCCAGCAGCTTAACCCCTAGTGAGCAGTTCTTC. Protein sequence: CASSLTPSEQFF.

This chain connects TRBV20-1 to TRBJ2-2, with TRBD2 matching 7 bases. Germline V gene data show CDR1 as DFQATT and CDR2 as SNEGSKA (reference sequence). The CDR3 sequence is 15 residues long. With V trimmed by 1 base and J by 6 bases, 8 bases remained unmatched. This CDR3 reads CSARGSGNGAGELFF. CDR3 bases: TGCAGTGCTAGAGGGAGCGGGAATGGGGCCGGGGAGCTGTTTTTT.

This clonotype was counted many times. The J gene is TRBJ1-1, the V gene TRBV6-1; tentative D call: TRBD1 (6 bases). The germline V and J ends were trimmed by 6 bases and 5 bases, with 13 bases remaining between them. Germline-derived CDR1 and CDR2 are MNHNS and SASEGT. The CDR3 totals 13 residues. The CDR3 DNA follows: TGTGCCAGCAGGGATTACAGGGATACTGAAGCTTTCTTT. It specifies CASRDYRDTEAFF.